This T cell receptor (beta chain) was identified in a study of metastatic and nonmetastatic thyroid tumors. Study-level information: Comparative analysis of repertoires was undertaken across blood and tumor or nodule tissue obtained from malignant and benign thyroid patients. Overall study results and limits: Benign nodules were reported to have significantly lower TCR beta diversity than malignant thyroid tumors, in blood and tumor.

The germline V gene has CDR1 SGHTS and CDR2 YDEGEE. V was pared by 1 base and J by 1 base, with 3 bases between. CDR3 length: 13 residues. Source study methods: Researchers built a distant-metastasis classifier for papillary thyroid cancer that drew on CDR3 differences across clinicopathological groups. With MiXCR, TCRdb reprocessed the PCR reads. None of the V and J calls come from the authors' own analysis; TCRdb made them. The repertoire consists of about 15,000 clones, with roughly 24% occurring once and the leading ten covering roughly 22%. Patients had received no treatment of any kind before thyroid surgery. Points on this clone: The antigen is not known.

The rearrangement joins TRBV5-8 to TRBJ2-1; no clear D. The sample comprised tumor tissue. The source of this sequence is a female donor with papillary thyroid cancer or a benign thyroid nodule (not recorded which). Some clones in this sample may be carry-over from other donors' samples. The CDR3 DNA reads as TGTGCCAGCAGCTTGTTTTCCTACAATGAGCAGTTCTTC. It codes for CASSLFSYNEQFF.